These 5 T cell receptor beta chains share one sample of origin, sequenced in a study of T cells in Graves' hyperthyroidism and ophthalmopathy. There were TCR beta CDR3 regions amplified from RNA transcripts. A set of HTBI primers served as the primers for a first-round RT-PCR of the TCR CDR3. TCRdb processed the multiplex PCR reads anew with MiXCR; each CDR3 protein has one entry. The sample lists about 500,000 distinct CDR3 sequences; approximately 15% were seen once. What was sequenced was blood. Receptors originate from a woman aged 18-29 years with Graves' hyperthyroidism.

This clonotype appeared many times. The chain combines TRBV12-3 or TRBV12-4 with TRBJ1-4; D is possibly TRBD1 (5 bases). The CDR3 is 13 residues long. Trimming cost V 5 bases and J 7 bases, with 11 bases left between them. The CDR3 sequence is CASSRQLTEKLFF. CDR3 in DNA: TGTGCCAGCAGTCGACAGCTCACTGAAAAACTGTTTTTT.

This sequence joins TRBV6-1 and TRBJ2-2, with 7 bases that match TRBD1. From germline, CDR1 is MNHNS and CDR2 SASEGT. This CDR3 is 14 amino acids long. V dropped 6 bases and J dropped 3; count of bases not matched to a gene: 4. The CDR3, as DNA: TGTGCCAGCAGCTGGACAGGTGACACCGGGGAGCTGTTTTTT. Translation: CASSWTGDTGELFF.

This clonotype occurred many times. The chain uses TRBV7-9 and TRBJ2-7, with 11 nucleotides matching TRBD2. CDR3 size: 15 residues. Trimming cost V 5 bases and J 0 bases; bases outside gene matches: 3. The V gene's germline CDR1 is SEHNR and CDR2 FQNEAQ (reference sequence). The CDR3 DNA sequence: TGTGCCAGCAGCGGAACTAGCGGGAGCTCCTACGAGCAGTACTTC. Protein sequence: CASSGTSGSSYEQYF.

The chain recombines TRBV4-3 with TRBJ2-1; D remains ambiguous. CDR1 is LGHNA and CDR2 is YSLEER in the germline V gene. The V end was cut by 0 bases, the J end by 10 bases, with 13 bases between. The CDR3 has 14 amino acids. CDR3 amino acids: CASSQDRQLFEQFF. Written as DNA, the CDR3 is TGCGCCAGCAGCCAAGATAGGCAGCTTTTCGAGCAGTTCTTC.

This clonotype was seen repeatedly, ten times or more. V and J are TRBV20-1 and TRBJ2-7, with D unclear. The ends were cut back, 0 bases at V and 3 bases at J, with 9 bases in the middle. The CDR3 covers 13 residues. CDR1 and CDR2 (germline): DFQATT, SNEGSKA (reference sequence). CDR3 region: CSARELSGYEQYF. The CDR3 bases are TGCAGTGCTAGAGAGCTTTCGGGCTACGAGCAGTACTTC.